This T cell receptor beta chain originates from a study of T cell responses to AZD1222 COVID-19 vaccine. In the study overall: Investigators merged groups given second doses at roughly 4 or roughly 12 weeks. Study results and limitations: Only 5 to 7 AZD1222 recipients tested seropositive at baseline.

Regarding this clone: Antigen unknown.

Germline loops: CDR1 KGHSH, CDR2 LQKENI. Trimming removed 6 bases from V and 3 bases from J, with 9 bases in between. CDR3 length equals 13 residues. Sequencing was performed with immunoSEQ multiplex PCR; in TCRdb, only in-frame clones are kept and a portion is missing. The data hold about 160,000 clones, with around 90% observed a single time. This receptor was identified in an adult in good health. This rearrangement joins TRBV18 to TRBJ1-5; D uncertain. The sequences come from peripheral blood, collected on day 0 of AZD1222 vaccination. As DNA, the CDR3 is TGTGCCAGCTCTTCCGACATCAATCAGCCCCAGCATTTT. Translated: CASSSDINQPQHF.